The 18 T cell receptor beta chains below come from one sample, sequenced in a study of Siglec-9 on CD8 T cells in melanoma. The data were produced by immunoSEQ multiplex PCR, yet TCRdb's version contains in-frame clones alone and is incomplete. The data contain around 35,000 clones, more than 65% of them seen just once; the ten biggest clones take up around 1.8%. Sequencing was done on a sample of Siglec-9- CD8+ T cells sorted from blood. The receptors shown here come from a human donor in good health.

The chain links TRBV15 to TRBJ2-1; D unclear. CDR3 length: 14 amino acids. With 3 bases removed from V and 8 bases from J, the gap between germline ends came to 14 bases. Germline CDR1 LNHNV, CDR2 YYDKDF (reference sequence). CDR3 amino acids: CATSSSASFHEQFF. DNA for the CDR3: TGTGCCACCAGCAGCAGCGCTAGTTTCCATGAGCAGTTCTTC.

V is TRBV4-1 and J is TRBJ1-2; no firm D call. The germline V gene encodes CDR1 MGHRA and CDR2 YSYEKL. The CDR3 has 13 residues. The V gene lost 3 bases and the J gene lost 2 bases, with 7 bases spanning the gap. This chain's CDR3 is CASSQNKNYGYTF. As DNA, the CDR3 is TGCGCCAGCAGCCAGAACAAGAACTATGGCTACACCTTC.

This rearrangement joins TRBV27 to TRBJ1-3; D is perhaps TRBD1 (5 bases). CDR3 length: 14 residues. The germline CDR1 and CDR2 sequences are MNHEY and SMNVEV (reference sequence). The ends were cut back, 8 bases at V and 1 base at J, with 12 bases in the middle. In DNA, the CDR3 is TGTGCCAGCGGAATCGGGGGGTCTGGAAACACCATATATTTT. Protein: CASGIGGSGNTIYF.

This chain connects TRBV25-1 to TRBJ2-6; no definite D call. CDR1 and CDR2 (germline): MGHDK, SYGVNS. The CDR3 extends over 16 amino acids. V gave up 2 bases and J gave up 0 bases, with 8 bases separating them. The DNA of the CDR3 is TGTGCCAGCAGTGAAATCTCCAGCTCTGGGGCCAACGTCCTGACTTTC. Translation: CASSEISSSGANVLTF.

There are a few counts of this clone. The chain joins TRBV27 to TRBJ1-2; D gene uncertain. V shed 3 bases and J shed 2 bases, with 7 bases lying between them. CDR3 size: 13 residues. Per the germline V gene, CDR1 is MNHEY and CDR2 is SMNVEV (reference sequence). CDR3 sequence (DNA): TGTGCCAGCAGTTTCGGGCAGAACTATGGCTACACCTTC. It yields the protein CASSFGQNYGYTF.

The chain uses TRBV7-2 and TRBJ2-3; D may be TRBD2 (6 bases). CDR1 and CDR2 from the germline V gene are SGHTA and FQGNSA. V lost 1 base and J 2 bases, leaving 13 bases between the germline ends. This CDR3 region has 16 residues. The CDR3 loop is CASSLEGGGITDTQYF. As DNA, the CDR3 is TGTGCCAGCAGCTTAGAAGGTGGCGGGATCACAGATACGCAGTATTTT.

The J gene is TRBJ2-5, the V gene TRBV18; possible D gene TRBD1, 6 bases. This CDR3 spans 14 amino acids. The germline V and J ends were trimmed by 0 bases and 10 bases, with 15 bases remaining between them. CDR1 and CDR2 from the germline V gene are KGHSH and LQKENI. Written as DNA, the CDR3 is TGTGCCAGCTCACCACCCACAGGGAAGGAGGTCCAGTACTTC. Translated, it gives CASSPPTGKEVQYF. Together with reference TRBV18 and TRBJ2-5, the CDR3 gives the full variable domain: NAGVMQNPRHLVRRRGQEARLRCSPMKGHSHVYWYRQLPEEGLKFMVYLQKENIIDESGMPKERFSAEFPKEGPSILRIQQVVRGDSAAYFCASSPPTGKEVQYFGPGTRLLVL.

This chain uses TRBV10-3 with TRBJ1-1; D call uncertain. Germline loops: CDR1 ENHRY, CDR2 SYGVKD. Trimming left V 2 bases short and J 10 bases short, with 14 bases between. CDR3 length: 13 residues. This CDR3 is CAISEGKEGVAFF. As DNA, the CDR3 is TGTGCCATCAGTGAGGGTAAGGAGGGAGTAGCTTTCTTT.

This chain joins TRBV9 and TRBJ2-7; no clear D gene. The ends were cut back, 0 bases at V and 7 bases at J, with 11 bases in the middle. This CDR3 is 13 amino acids long. CDR1 and CDR2 from the germline V gene are SGDLS and YYNGEE. In DNA form, the CDR3 reads TGTGCCAGCAGCGTAGGAAAGGGTTGGGAGCAGTACTTC. Translation gives CASSVGKGWEQYF.

The DNA for the CDR3 is TGTGCCAGCAGTTACCAGGGGCTACACACTGAAGCTTTCTTT. Protein sequence: CASSYQGLHTEAFF. This chain links TRBV6-5 with TRBJ1-1; a weak D match, TRBD1 (6 bases). Germline V CDR1 and CDR2: MNHEY, SVGAGI. The length of the CDR3 is 14 residues. The V gene lost 2 bases and the J gene lost 3 bases, with 10 bases spanning the gap.

This clone was seen just once. This sequence joins TRBV29-1 and TRBJ2-3, with TRBD2 matching 10 bases. The V gene end was trimmed by 1 base and the J gene end by 6 bases; junction bases not matched to a gene: 4. The CDR3 is 14 amino acids. Germline V gives CDR1 SQVTM, CDR2 ANQGSEA. CDR3 sequence: CSVEGSGGADTQYF. The CDR3 nucleotides are TGCAGCGTTGAAGGAAGCGGGGGGGCGGATACGCAGTATTTT.

This chain connects TRBV7-2 to TRBJ2-7, with D tentatively TRBD1 (6 bases). Per the germline V gene, CDR1 is SGHTA and CDR2 is FQGNSA. The CDR3 is 14 residues long. V dropped 4 bases and J dropped 3 bases, with 13 bases sitting between them. In DNA form, the CDR3 reads TGTGCCAGCAGCTCTGAACAGGGCCACTACGAGCAGTACTTC. It is translated as CASSSEQGHYEQYF.

This chain connects TRBV2 to TRBJ1-1; D gene ambiguous. Germline CDR1 and CDR2: SNHLY and FYNNEI. The CDR3 is 15 residues long. The germline V and J ends were trimmed by 3 bases and 2 bases, with 13 bases remaining between them. The chain's CDR3 is CASSEGSGINTEAFF. CDR3 bases: TGTGCCAGCAGTGAGGGGTCCGGGATAAACACTGAAGCTTTCTTT.

This chain joins TRBV5-6 and TRBJ2-7; D possibly corresponds to TRBD1 (6 bases). Germline V gene lookup returns CDR1 SGHDT and CDR2 YYEEEE. This CDR3 is 14 amino acids long. V gave up 4 bases and J gave up 4 bases, with 15 bases separating them. In nucleotides, the CDR3 is TGTGCCAGCAGCCGAATCGACAGGAGGTACGAGCAGTACTTC. It encodes CASSRIDRRYEQYF.

The chain employs TRBV5-1 and TRBJ2-1; D is unresolved. Germline V gives CDR1 SGHRS, CDR2 YFSETQ. Trimming took 6 bases from V and 9 from J, leaving 10 bases between them. The CDR3 loop spans 11 amino acids. The CDR3 DNA reads TGCGCCAGCAACTTCGGGCCTGAGCAGTTCTTC. Encoded protein: CASNFGPEQFF.

The chain has TRBV18 and TRBJ2-7; D not resolved. The V gene lost 2 bases and the J gene lost 3 bases, with 11 bases spanning the gap. Germline CDR1 is KGHSH and CDR2 is LQKENI. There are 14 residues in the CDR3. The CDR3: CASSPERQNYEQYF. CDR3 DNA sequence: TGTGCCAGCTCACCAGAAAGGCAGAACTACGAGCAGTACTTC.

This chain links TRBV4-1 with TRBJ1-5; TRBD1 matches at 7 bases. Germline CDR1 is MGHRA and CDR2 is YSYEKL. This CDR3 comprises 15 residues. V trimming: 8 bases; J trimming: 7 bases; junction bases outside the gene matches: 14. The CDR3 DNA follows: TGCGCCAGCCGGACTGTAGAGGGGGCTTGGCAGCCCCAGCATTTT. Amino acid sequence: CASRTVEGAWQPQHF.

V gene TRBV9 combines with J gene TRBJ1-1; a weak D match, TRBD1 (5 bases). Trimming left V 0 bases short and J 1 base short, with 13 bases between. The germline V gene encodes CDR1 SGDLS and CDR2 YYNGEE. This CDR3 region has 16 residues. As DNA, the CDR3 is TGTGCCAGCAGCGTAGATCCGGACACAAGGAACACTGAAGCTTTCTTT. Protein product: CASSVDPDTRNTEAFF.